These T cell receptor beta chains were read from a single sample in a study of T cell responses to AZD1222 COVID-19 vaccine. Assay used: immunoSEQ multiplex PCR; TCRdb lists only in-frame clones, some missing. The data contain fewer than 50,000 clones, 80% of them singletons. The source was peripheral blood, collected 28 days after the second dose of the MenACWY control vaccine. The receptors shown here come from an adult who received the MenACWY meningococcal vaccine as a control. Both conserved end residues are part of each CDR3. The D gene is left open where the match is weak. Size is stated for part of the rows, as once, few or many counts, or as a class when the clone is expanded.

J | V | D | size | CDR3 | DNA
TRBJ1-2 | TRBV2 | - | - | CASSAGTYGYTF | TGTGCCAGCAGTGCGGGCACCTATGGCTACACCTTC
TRBJ1-2 | TRBV6-5 | TRBD1 | - | CASKSDRVRGYTF | TGTGCCAGCAAAAGTGACAGGGTGAGGGGCTACACCTTC
TRBJ2-1 | TRBV5-6 | - | - | CASSYGWDQSYNEQFF | TGTGCCAGCAGCTACGGCTGGGACCAATCCTACAATGAGCAGTTCTTC
TRBJ1-3 | TRBV14 | - | - | CASSRVGGVAGNTIYF | TGTGCCAGCAGCCGCGTGGGGGGAGTCGCTGGAAACACCATATATTTT
TRBJ1-1 | TRBV5-4 | TRBD1 | - | CASSLGTGGFTEAFF | TGTGCCAGCAGCCTCGGGACAGGGGGCTTCACTGAAGCTTTCTTT
TRBJ1-1 | TRBV6-5 | - | - | CASSYSDSSAEAFF | TGTGCCAGCAGTTATTCAGACAGCTCGGCTGAAGCTTTCTTT
TRBJ1-1 | TRBV5-1 | - | - | CASSSATTANTEAFF | TGCGCCAGCAGCTCCGCGACCACAGCGAACACTGAAGCTTTCTTT
TRBJ1-5 | TRBV27 | - | - | CASGTISNQPQHF | TGTGCCAGCGGAACGATAAGCAATCAGCCCCAGCATTTT
TRBJ1-2 | TRBV30 | TRBD1 | - | CAERTGTGTNYGYTF | TGTGCCGAACGTACCGGGACAGGGACTAACTATGGCTACACCTTC
TRBJ1-6 | TRBV4-2 | TRBD1 | - | CASRPGTGNSPLHF | TGTGCCAGCAGACCCGGGACAGGGAATTCACCCCTCCACTTT
TRBJ2-5 | TRBV11-2 | - | - | CASSLSTLSGETQYF | TGTGCCAGCAGCTTAAGTACCCTAAGTGGGGAGACCCAGTACTTC
TRBJ2-1 | TRBV4-1 | - | once | CASSLLGLNEQFF | TGCGCCAGCAGCCTCCTAGGGCTAAATGAGCAGTTCTTC
TRBJ2-5 | TRBV6-5 | TRBD2 | - | CASYPRASGGKTQYF | TGTGCCAGCTATCCTAGGGCTAGCGGGGGAAAGACCCAGTACTTC
TRBJ2-3 | TRBV18 | - | - | CASSPPEVRTDTQYF | TGTGCCAGCTCACCACCGGAAGTTAGGACAGATACGCAGTATTTT
TRBJ2-3 | TRBV30 | - | once | CAWSAGLPGTDTQYF | TGTGCCTGGAGTGCTGGACTTCCCGGCACAGATACGCAGTATTTT
TRBJ1-2 | TRBV28 | - | - | CASSSSGTAYGYTF | TGTGCCAGCAGTTCCTCAGGGACCGCCTATGGCTACACCTTC
TRBJ1-5 | TRBV5-6 | - | few | CASSRLYSNQPQHF | TGTGCCAGCAGCCGACTTTATAGCAATCAGCCCCAGCATTTT
TRBJ2-5 | TRBV2 | - | - | CASSVRSVPGETQYF | TGTGCCAGCAGTGTAAGATCCGTCCCTGGGGAGACCCAGTACTTC
TRBJ1-1 | TRBV28 | - | - | CASRRDGGAFF | TGTGCCAGCAGGAGGGACGGGGGGGCTTTCTTT
TRBJ1-1 | TRBV6-5 | - | - | CASTYSGLTEAFF | TGTGCCAGCACCTACTCCGGGCTCACTGAAGCTTTCTTT
TRBJ1-1 | TRBV10-3 | TRBD1 | - | CAISLGQMNTEAFF | TGTGCCATCAGTCTGGGACAGATGAACACTGAAGCTTTCTTT
TRBJ1-5 | TRBV2 | TRBD1 | - | CASREQGAGGRNQPQHF | TGTGCCAGCAGAGAACAGGGGGCGGGAGGTCGCAATCAGCCCCAGCATTTT
TRBJ1-1 | TRBV3-1/TRBV3-2 | - | - | CASSQAQKGWKDTEAFF | TGTGCCAGCAGCCAAGCCCAGAAAGGATGGAAGGACACTGAAGCTTTCTTT
TRBJ2-5 | TRBV5-6 | - | - | CASSLAGGEETQYF | TGTGCCAGCAGCTTGGCCGGCGGGGAAGAGACCCAGTACTTC
TRBJ1-2 | TRBV29-1 | - | - | CSPARGYTF | TGCAGCCCCGCGAGGGGCTACACCTTC
TRBJ1-1 | TRBV19 | - | - | CASSKAGGGMNTEAFF | TGTGCCAGTAGTAAGGCCGGCGGGGGTATGAACACTGAAGCTTTCTTT
TRBJ1-5 | TRBV4-1 | - | - | CASSQSPSPPQGNQPQHF | TGCGCCAGCAGCCAAAGTCCTTCGCCCCCGCAGGGGAATCAGCCCCAGCATTTT
TRBJ1-6 | TRBV12-2 | - | - | CASRLATPGRHNSPLHF | TGTGCAAGTCGCTTAGCTACCCCGGGACGACATAATTCACCCCTCCACTTT
TRBJ2-7 | TRBV7-8 | TRBD1 | - | CASSPRDSSYEQYF | TGTGCCAGCAGCCCCCGGGACAGCTCCTACGAGCAGTACTTC
TRBJ1-5 | TRBV7-2 | TRBD1 | - | CASSFLPDRENQPQHF | TGTGCCAGCAGCTTCTTGCCCGACAGGGAGAATCAGCCCCAGCATTTT
TRBJ2-1 | TRBV5-1 | TRBD2 | - | CASSQRTSGGFNEQFF | TGCGCCAGCAGCCAGCGCACTAGCGGGGGGTTCAATGAGCAGTTCTTC
TRBJ2-1 | TRBV29-1 | TRBD2 | - | CSVYTSGRRNEQFF | TGCAGCGTTTATACTAGCGGGAGGCGCAATGAGCAGTTCTTC
TRBJ2-4 | TRBV5-6 | - | - | CASSRATGLVVIQYF | TGTGCCAGCAGCAGGGCGACGGGGTTGGTAGTTATTCAGTACTTC
TRBJ2-7 | TRBV11-2 | - | - | CASSHLVGVSSFSGEQYF | TGTGCCAGCAGCCACCTTGTGGGGGTCTCCTCATTTTCGGGCGAGCAGTACTTC
TRBJ1-6 | TRBV10-2 | - | - | CASSNRDSPLHF | TGCGCCAGCAGTAACAGGGACTCACCCCTCCACTTT
TRBJ2-7 | TRBV7-9 | TRBD1 | - | CASSNGQDYEQYF | TGTGCCAGCAGCAACGGACAGGACTACGAGCAGTACTTC
TRBJ1-5 | TRBV2 | TRBD1 | - | CASTWTGGSNQPQHF | TGTGCCAGCACCTGGACAGGAGGGAGCAATCAGCCCCAGCATTTT
TRBJ2-7 | TRBV9 | TRBD1 | - | CASSAGQGVGEQYF | TGTGCCAGCAGCGCCGGACAGGGGGTGGGTGAGCAGTACTTC
TRBJ2-5 | TRBV18 | TRBD2 | - | CASSPGASGVETQYF | TGTGCCAGCTCCCCTGGGGCGAGCGGGGTGGAGACCCAGTACTTC
TRBJ1-5 | TRBV2 | TRBD1 | many | CASTDRLGKPQHF | TGTGCCAGCACGGACAGGCTAGGGAAGCCCCAGCATTTT
TRBJ1-1 | TRBV11-2 | - | - | CASSYNEAFF | TGTGCCAGCAGTTATAATGAAGCTTTCTTT
TRBJ1-5 | TRBV7-8 | - | - | CASSLGTGSQPQHF | TGTGCCAGCAGCTTAGGCACCGGGTCTCAGCCCCAGCATTTT
TRBJ2-2 | TRBV5-6 | - | - | CASSIGPQIFAGELFF | TGTGCCAGCAGCATCGGACCCCAAATTTTCGCCGGGGAGCTGTTTTTT
TRBJ2-3 | TRBV24-1 | TRBD1 | - | CATSDPTGTGGPDTQYF | TGTGCCACCAGTGACCCCACCGGGACAGGGGGCCCAGATACGCAGTATTTT
TRBJ2-3 | TRBV28 | - | - | CASSLNRALGGQYF | TGTGCCAGCAGTTTAAACAGGGCGCTGGGAGGGCAGTATTTT
TRBJ1-1 | TRBV7-9 | - | once | CASSFSQRNTEAFF | TGTGCCAGCAGCTTCTCTCAGCGGAACACTGAAGCTTTCTTT
TRBJ2-2 | TRBV11-2 | - | - | CASSLDMDTGELFF | TGTGCCAGCAGCTTAGATATGGACACCGGGGAGCTGTTTTTT
TRBJ2-2 | TRBV18 | TRBD2 | - | CASSPLPTSGENTGELFF | TGTGCCAGCTCACCACTCCCGACTAGCGGGGAGAACACCGGGGAGCTGTTTTTT
TRBJ1-2 | TRBV18 | - | - | CASSPPGSQGYTF | TGTGCCAGCTCACCACCGGGGTCGCAAGGCTACACCTTC
TRBJ2-2 | TRBV9 | - | - | CASSVAWDTGELFF | TGTGCCAGCAGCGTAGCGTGGGACACCGGGGAGCTGTTTTTT
TRBJ2-5 | TRBV30 | TRBD2 | - | CAWSQGLRETQYF | TGTGCCTGGAGTCAGGGACTAAGAGAGACCCAGTACTTC
TRBJ1-5 | TRBV28 | - | - | CATESQVSNQPQHF | TGTGCCACCGAATCTCAGGTTAGCAATCAGCCCCAGCATTTT
TRBJ1-2 | TRBV30 | - | few | CAWSVRSDGIGGYTF | TGTGCCTGGAGTGTACGGTCTGACGGGATAGGTGGCTACACCTTC
TRBJ2-1 | TRBV27 | - | once | CASSLGGPYNEQFF | TGTGCCAGCAGTTTGGGGGGCCCTTACAATGAGCAGTTCTTC
TRBJ2-2 | TRBV14 | TRBD2 | once | CASSQRSFGGRSGELFF | TGTGCCAGCAGCCAAAGATCGTTCGGGGGGAGGTCCGGGGAGCTGTTTTTT
TRBJ2-7 | TRBV28 | - | - | CASSSLLGGPSSYEQYF | TGTGCCAGCAGTTCACTCCTCGGCGGGCCAAGCTCCTACGAGCAGTACTTC
TRBJ1-4 | TRBV3-1/TRBV3-2 | - | few | CASSQRRGGLNEKLFF | TGTGCCAGCAGCCAGCGGCGGGGGGGCCTTAATGAAAAACTGTTTTTT